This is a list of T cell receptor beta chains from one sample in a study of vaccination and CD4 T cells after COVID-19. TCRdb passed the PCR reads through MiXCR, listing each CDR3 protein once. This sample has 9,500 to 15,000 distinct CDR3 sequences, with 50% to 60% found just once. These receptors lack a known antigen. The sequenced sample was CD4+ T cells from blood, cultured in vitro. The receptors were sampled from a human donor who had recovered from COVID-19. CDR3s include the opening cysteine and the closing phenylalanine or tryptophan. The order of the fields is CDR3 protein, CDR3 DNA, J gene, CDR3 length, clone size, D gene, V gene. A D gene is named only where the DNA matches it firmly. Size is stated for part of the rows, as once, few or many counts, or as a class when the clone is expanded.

CDR3aa: CASSFRGARNGEQYF
CDR3nt: TGTGCCAGCAGTTTTAGGGGGGCGCGAAATGGCGAGCAGTACTTC
j_gene: TRBJ2-7
len: 15
abundance: few
d_gene: NA
v_gene: TRBV27

CDR3aa: CASSQESAGARASPLHF
CDR3nt: TGCGCCAGCAGCCAAGAGTCGGCTGGGGCGCGGGCTTCACCCCTCCACTTT
j_gene: TRBJ1-6
len: 17
abundance: NA
d_gene: NA
v_gene: TRBV4-1

CDR3aa: CASILYTGELFF
CDR3nt: TGTGCCAGCATCCTTTACACCGGGGAGCTGTTTTTT
j_gene: TRBJ2-2
len: 12
abundance: NA
d_gene: NA
v_gene: TRBV12-3/TRBV12-4

CDR3aa: CASALTASTDTQYF
CDR3nt: TGTGCCAGCGCTTTGACAGCGAGCACAGATACGCAGTATTTT
j_gene: TRBJ2-3
len: 14
abundance: NA
d_gene: NA
v_gene: TRBV12-3/TRBV12-4

CDR3aa: CASTRTANTEAFF
CDR3nt: TGTGCCAGCACCCGGACGGCGAACACTGAAGCTTTCTTT
j_gene: TRBJ1-1
len: 13
abundance: once
d_gene: NA
v_gene: TRBV6-2/TRBV6-3

CDR3aa: CASSPDGRRDTQYF
CDR3nt: TGCGCCAGCAGCCCTGACGGACGGCGGGATACGCAGTATTTT
j_gene: TRBJ2-3
len: 14
abundance: once
d_gene: NA
v_gene: TRBV4-1

CDR3aa: CSARVLRGQVSYEQYF
CDR3nt: TGCAGTGCTAGAGTGCTAAGGGGACAGGTATCCTACGAGCAGTACTTC
j_gene: TRBJ2-7
len: 16
abundance: few
d_gene: TRBD1
v_gene: TRBV20-1

CDR3aa: CASSLAGGAWIYNEQFF
CDR3nt: TGTGCCAGCAGCTTAGCAGGAGGGGCGTGGATCTACAATGAGCAGTTCTTC
j_gene: TRBJ2-1
len: 17
abundance: NA
d_gene: NA
v_gene: TRBV7-9

CDR3aa: CASSPRNYGYTF
CDR3nt: TGTGCCAGCAGCCCACGAAACTATGGCTACACCTTC
j_gene: TRBJ1-2
len: 12
abundance: few
d_gene: NA
v_gene: TRBV7-2

CDR3aa: CSASPSGAEETGELFF
CDR3nt: TGCAGTGCTAGCCCATCCGGAGCGGAAGAAACCGGGGAGCTGTTTTTT
j_gene: TRBJ2-2
len: 16
abundance: NA
d_gene: NA
v_gene: TRBV20-1

CDR3aa: CSAVGQGGGEQYF
CDR3nt: TGCAGTGCCGTGGGACAGGGGGGCGGTGAGCAGTACTTC
j_gene: TRBJ2-7
len: 13
abundance: NA
d_gene: TRBD1
v_gene: TRBV20-1

CDR3aa: CSAREALGQGARNTIYF
CDR3nt: TGCAGTGCTAGAGAAGCGCTAGGACAGGGGGCGAGGAACACCATATATTTT
j_gene: TRBJ1-3
len: 17
abundance: NA
d_gene: TRBD1
v_gene: TRBV20-1

CDR3aa: CSVELAGVYNEQFF
CDR3nt: TGCAGCGTCGAACTAGCGGGGGTATACAATGAGCAGTTCTTC
j_gene: TRBJ2-1
len: 14
abundance: NA
d_gene: TRBD2
v_gene: TRBV29-1

CDR3aa: CASSSPTASTDTQYF
CDR3nt: TGTGCCAGCAGCTCACCGACAGCTAGCACAGATACGCAGTATTTT
j_gene: TRBJ2-3
len: 15
abundance: NA
d_gene: NA
v_gene: TRBV7-6

CDR3aa: CASRPEAWTEAFF
CDR3nt: TGTGCCAGCAGACCCGAAGCCTGGACTGAAGCTTTCTTT
j_gene: TRBJ1-1
len: 13
abundance: NA
d_gene: NA
v_gene: TRBV6-1

CDR3aa: CASSLWNRVTEAFF
CDR3nt: TGTGCCAGCAGTTTATGGAATAGGGTTACTGAAGCTTTCTTT
j_gene: TRBJ1-1
len: 14
abundance: NA
d_gene: NA
v_gene: TRBV28

CDR3aa: CASSFPGQGKPTKQYF
CDR3nt: TGTGCCAGCAGCTTTCCGGGACAGGGGAAGCCTACGAAGCAGTACTTC
j_gene: TRBJ2-7
len: 16
abundance: NA
d_gene: TRBD1
v_gene: TRBV6-1

CDR3aa: CANPPSAGGLQETQYF
CDR3nt: TGTGCCAACCCCCCCTCGGCGGGAGGCCTCCAAGAGACCCAGTACTTC
j_gene: TRBJ2-5
len: 16
abundance: NA
d_gene: TRBD2
v_gene: TRBV6-1

CDR3aa: CASSLLAGGPGELFF
CDR3nt: TGTGCCAGCAGCTTACTAGCGGGAGGGCCCGGGGAGCTGTTTTTT
j_gene: TRBJ2-2
len: 15
abundance: once
d_gene: TRBD2
v_gene: TRBV7-2

CDR3aa: CASSQVLGLAWGETQYF
CDR3nt: TGTGCCAGCAGCCAAGTGCTTGGACTAGCTTGGGGGGAGACCCAGTACTTC
j_gene: TRBJ2-5
len: 17
abundance: few
d_gene: TRBD2
v_gene: TRBV4-2

CDR3aa: CASSQAIDVLNTGELFF
CDR3nt: TGCGCCAGCAGCCAAGCAATCGACGTCCTCAACACCGGGGAGCTGTTTTTT
j_gene: TRBJ2-2
len: 17
abundance: NA
d_gene: NA
v_gene: TRBV4-3

CDR3aa: CSASAQGYDYGYTF
CDR3nt: TGCAGTGCTAGCGCACAGGGGTATGACTATGGCTACACCTTC
j_gene: TRBJ1-2
len: 14
abundance: NA
d_gene: TRBD1
v_gene: TRBV20-1

CDR3aa: CASSVLSGRSTDTQYF
CDR3nt: TGTGCCAGCAGTGTTCTTAGCGGGAGGAGTACAGATACGCAGTATTTT
j_gene: TRBJ2-3
len: 16
abundance: NA
d_gene: TRBD2
v_gene: TRBV2